This T cell receptor beta chain was captured by sequencing in a study of blood T cell repertoires in COVID-19. The germline gives CDR1 SGHKS, CDR2 YYEKEE (reference sequence). CDR3 length: 16 residues. V shed 4 bases, J shed 7 bases, and the junction held 13 bases outside the gene matches. This clone was recorded only once. Method: immunoSEQ multiplex PCR; TCRdb's copy keeps in-frame clones and lacks some. The data contain nearly 250,000 clones, roughly 86% of them singletons. The sequence came from an older woman who had recovered from COVID-19. The chain links TRBV5-5 to TRBJ2-5, with 10 bases that match TRBD2. Sequencing was done on a sample of peripheral blood. The CDR3 protein is CASSQTSGLRYGTQYF. The DNA of the CDR3 is TGTGCCAGCAGCCAGACTAGCGGGCTCCGTTACGGGACCCAGTACTTC.